These 6 T cell receptor beta chains were sequenced from one sample in a study of CXCR3-negative and CXCR3-positive naive CD8 T cells. These receptors have no known antigen. UMI labels and 5' RACE were used to prepare the TRB cDNA libraries. TCRdb re-called the 5' RACE reads; one entry per CDR3 protein, DNA not given. The sample data list 84,000 or so distinct CDR3 sequences. Points from the study as a whole: The TRB CDR3s that CXCR3-positive naive cells carried were more hydrophobic than those of CXCR3-negative naive cells.

The sequencing sample was made of naive CXCR3+ CD8+ T cells from blood. Subset defined: CD45RO-CCR7+CD27+CD95- naive CD8+ T cells expressing CXCR3 (TNR3+). The receptors were gathered from a human donor in good health. Some clones in this sample may be carry-over from other donors' samples.

V gene TRBV5-5 combines with J gene TRBJ2-2; TCRdb lists TRBD1, though no DNA is available to test this call. From germline, CDR1 is SGHKS and CDR2 YYEKEE (reference sequence). This CDR3 region has 16 residues. The CDR3 is CASSLPGTTNTGELFF.

The chain combines TRBV5-1 with TRBJ2-5; absent DNA, TCRdb's TRBD2 call cannot be checked. The CDR3 length is 16 residues. CDR1 and CDR2 (germline): SGHRS, YFSETQ. This CDR3 is CASSLPVRRGGETQYF. Full variable domain (remainder filled in from reference TRBV5-1 and TRBJ2-5): KAGVTQTPRYLIKTRGQQVTLSCSPISGHRSVSWYQQTPGQGLQFLFEYFSETQRNKGNFPGRFSGRQFSNSRSEMNVSTLELGDSALYLCASSLPVRRGGETQYFGPGTRLLVL.

This chain connects TRBV7-6 to TRBJ2-5. CDR1 and CDR2 (germline): SGHVS, FNYEAQ. The CDR3 has 14 amino acids. The CDR3 is CASSPEFVGETQYF.

This chain uses TRBV11-2 with TRBJ2-1; checking the TCRdb D call of TRBD1 is not possible without DNA. Germline-derived CDR1 and CDR2 are SGHAT and FQNNGV. The CDR3 extends over 16 amino acids. CDR3 sequence reads: CASSPGGQGIGNEQFF.

The chain joins TRBV4-1 to TRBJ1-3. In germline, CDR1 is MGHRA, CDR2 YSYEKL. The CDR3 spans 15 residues. The CDR3 region is CASSQDPGFGNTIYF.

The chain has TRBV7-2 and TRBJ2-1; lacking DNA, the TRBD1 call made by TCRdb goes unchecked. From germline, CDR1 is SGHTA and CDR2 FQGNSA. The CDR3 is 13 residues long. CDR3: CASSLDRSDEQFF.